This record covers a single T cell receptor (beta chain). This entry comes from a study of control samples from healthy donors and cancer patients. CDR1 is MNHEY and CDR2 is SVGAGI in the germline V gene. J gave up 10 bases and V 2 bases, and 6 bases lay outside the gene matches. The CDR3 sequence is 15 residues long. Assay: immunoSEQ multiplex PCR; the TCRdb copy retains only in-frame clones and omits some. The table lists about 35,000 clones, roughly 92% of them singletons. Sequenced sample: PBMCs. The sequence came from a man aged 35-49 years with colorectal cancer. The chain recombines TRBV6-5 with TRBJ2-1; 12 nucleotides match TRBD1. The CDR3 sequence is CASSYGGQGAWEQFF. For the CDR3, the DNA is TGTGCCAGCAGTTACGGGGGACAGGGGGCATGGGAGCAGTTCTTC.